This TCR beta chain was obtained from a study of blood T cell repertoires in COVID-19. Per the germline V gene, CDR1 is SGHNT and CDR2 is YYREEE (reference sequence). The CDR3 loop spans 15 amino acids. V was shortened by 2 bases and J by 2 bases, with 11 bases between the two germline ends. Some clones are missing from TCRdb's copy, which holds only in-frame ones; the method was immunoSEQ multiplex PCR. The repertoire holds 130,000 or so clones, with approximately 89% as singletons. The source is a man between 45 and 60 years old with acute or convalescent COVID-19. The source material was peripheral blood. The V gene is TRBV5-4, the J gene TRBJ2-4; tentatively, D is TRBD1 (6 bases). The DNA for the CDR3 is TGTGCCAGCAGCTTTTGGGGGCCCACCAAAAACATTCAGTACTTC. Translating it yields CASSFWGPTKNIQYF.